This T cell receptor (beta chain) was identified during a study of regulatory T cells in long-lasting Graves disease. About the study: In persistent Graves' disease, antithyroid drugs had been taken for over 5 years and TSH receptor antibodies stayed positive. General study results and limits: Persistent disease samples used TRBV28, TRBJ1-2 and TRBJ2-5 preferentially.

Indicated time point: persistent/refractory GD, antithyroid drugs over 5 years with positive TRAb. After RNA was extracted from PBMCs, the TCR library was made from it. This clonotype was seen repeatedly, ten times or more. As yet, its antigen is unknown. Construction of TCR beta libraries relied on iRepertoire HTBI primers and on Arm-PCR targeting CDR3 regions. TCRdb processed the multiplex PCR reads anew with MiXCR; each CDR3 protein has one entry. The data show 350,000 to 450,000 distinct CDR3 sequences, with around 20% seen just once and roughly an eighth held by the top ten. The length of the CDR3 is 14 residues. Deletions cut 5 bases from V and 3 bases from J, with 13 bases between. Germline V gives CDR1 DFQATT, CDR2 SNEGSKA (reference sequence).

The starting material was peripheral blood mononuclear cells (PBMCs), obtained when the disease was refractory, from a patient treated with antithyroid drugs. This sequence originates from a female donor with Graves disease. V usage is TRBV20-1 and J usage is TRBJ1-4; weak D call: TRBD1 (6 bases). The CDR3 nucleotides are TGCAGTGCTCAAGACAGGTCTTCTAATGAAAAACTGTTTTTT. Translated, it gives CSAQDRSSNEKLFF.